The 18 T cell receptor beta chains below all came from one sample that was sequenced in a study of T cell repertoires in cytomegalovirus infection. In TCRdb, the reads were re-called with MiXCR into one record per CDR3 protein. The repertoire consists of about 440,000 distinct CDR3 sequences, with around 32% occurring once and the leading ten covering approximately 14%. Sequenced sample: PBMCs. These receptors all stem from a human donor in good health (CMV status not recorded). Some clones in this sample may be carry-over from other donors' samples.

This clonotype was seen a few times. This chain connects TRBV6-1 to TRBJ2-1, with unresolved D. V gave up 6 bases and J gave up 3 bases, with 18 bases separating them. Germline V CDR1 and CDR2: MNHNS, SASEGT. There are 16 residues in the CDR3. For the CDR3, the DNA is TGTGCCAGCAGCCACCACGGGCTTCGCAGCTACAATGAGCAGTTCTTC. This gives the protein CASSHHGLRSYNEQFF.

At least ten counts were recorded for this clonotype. The chain joins TRBV11-2 to TRBJ1-5, with 7 bases matching TRBD1. Germline CDR1 is SGHAT and CDR2 is FQNNGV. V shed 1 base and J 3 bases; nucleotides not matched to a gene: 6. CDR3 length: 16 amino acids. CDR3 region: CASSLAPGQFNQPQHF. DNA of the CDR3: TGTGCCAGCAGCTTAGCACCGGGACAGTTCAATCAGCCCCAGCATTTT.

This chain links TRBV5-1 with TRBJ2-1; either TRBD1 or TRBD2 may fit D (5 bases each). V was shortened by 4 bases and J by 0 bases, with 8 bases between the two germline ends. CDR1 SGHRS and CDR2 YFSETQ come from the germline V gene. The CDR3 covers 14 residues. CDR3 bases: TGCGCCAGCAGCAGGGACGTCTCCTACAATGAGCAGTTCTTC. It encodes CASSRDVSYNEQFF.

A word on this clonotype: A much bigger clone sits one base away, suggesting this may be a read error. The V call is TRBV6-5, the J call TRBJ2-5; the D gene could be TRBD1 or TRBD2 (5 bases each). Germline V lookup: CDR1 MNHEY, CDR2 SVGAGI. The CDR3 covers 14 residues. The CDR3 nucleotides are TGTGCCCGCAGTACTCGGGGCAGAGGAGAGACCCAGTACTTC. It yields the protein CARSTRGRGETQYF.

V and J are TRBV5-4 and TRBJ1-1; 9 nucleotides match TRBD1. V lost 0 bases and J lost 3; bases outside the gene matches: 6. Germline values: CDR1 SGHNT, CDR2 YYREEE (reference sequence). CDR3 length: 16 residues. The CDR3 DNA is TGTGCCAGCAGCTTGGTCTCGGGACAGGGTTACACTGAAGCTTTCTTT. Its translation: CASSLVSGQGYTEAFF.

This clonotype was observed a few times. The V gene is TRBV2, the J gene TRBJ1-3; TRBD1 is a possible D gene (5 bases). The ends were cut back, 2 bases at V and 0 bases at J, with 11 bases in the middle. Germline V gives CDR1 SNHLY, CDR2 FYNNEI. The CDR3 consists of 16 residues. The CDR3 region is CASSERRQSSGNTIYF. The CDR3 region has the DNA TGTGCCAGCAGTGAAAGGAGACAGAGCTCTGGAAACACCATATATTTT.

V gene TRBV7-3 combines with J gene TRBJ1-1, with D possibly matching TRBD1 (5 bases). Germline CDR1 SGHTA, CDR2 FQGTGA. The V and J ends lost 2 bases and 4 bases respectively, with 14 bases between them. The CDR3 has 15 amino acids. The CDR3 region has the DNA TGTGCCAGCAGCTTAGACGGACACAAATCCACTGAAGCTTTCTTT. Translated: CASSLDGHKSTEAFF.

V and J are TRBV6-2 or TRBV6-3 and TRBJ1-5; D is perhaps TRBD1 (5 bases). The CDR3 totals 13 residues. Germline lookup yields CDR1 MNHEY and CDR2 SVGEGT. V lost 2 bases and J 7 bases, leaving 9 bases between the germline ends. In DNA, the CDR3 is TGTGCCAGCAGTTACAAGGGGTGGCAGCCCCAGCATTTT. This translates into CASSYKGWQPQHF.

This chain links TRBV6-1 with TRBJ2-1; D perhaps matches TRBD1 (6 bases). The V gene's germline CDR1 is MNHNS and CDR2 SASEGT. The CDR3 runs 12 residues. V was pared by 6 bases and J by 16 bases, with 19 bases between. CDR3 residues: CASRPSHRVEFF. The DNA of the CDR3 is TGTGCCAGCAGACCAAGCCACAGGGTGGAATTCTTC.

This clonotype was seen repeatedly, ten times or more. J is TRBJ1-1 and V is TRBV12-3 or TRBV12-4; tentatively, D is TRBD1 (5 bases). Trimming removed 5 bases from V and 0 bases from J, with 13 bases in between. This CDR3 is built from 15 residues. Here the CDR3 reads CASSPGDRLNTEAFF. The CDR3 DNA is TGTGCCAGCAGTCCAGGAGACAGACTGAACACTGAAGCTTTCTTT.

J is TRBJ2-1 and V is TRBV11-2; tentatively, D is TRBD1 or TRBD2 (6 bases each). The CDR3 runs 17 residues. CDR1 and CDR2 (germline): SGHAT, FQNNGV. The germline V and J ends were trimmed by 6 bases and 8 bases, with 26 bases remaining between them. The CDR3 loop is CASRSEGGARGFDEQFF. CDR3 bases: TGTGCCAGCAGATCCGAGGGGGGCGCGCGTGGTTTCGATGAGCAGTTCTTC.

On this clonotype: A much larger clonotype is one base distant, so this may be a read error. The V call is TRBV12-3 or TRBV12-4, the J call TRBJ1-1, with D uncertain. CDR3 length: 15 amino acids. The CDR3 coding sequence is TGTGCCCCCCCAGAGGATCCCCCCCTGGTATCTGAAGCTTTATTT. It translates to CAPPEDPPLVSEALF.

This clonotype was detected a few times. The chain joins TRBV6-2 or TRBV6-3 to TRBJ2-2, with 9 bases that match TRBD2. The CDR3 has 16 residues. Germline CDR1 MNHEY, CDR2 SVGEGT. Losses at the gene ends were 5 bases for V and 5 bases for J; bases not matched to a gene: 9. The CDR3 coding sequence is TGTGCCAGCAGTGGCGCTCTAGCGGGGCGGACCGGGGAGCTGTTTTTT. This translates into CASSGALAGRTGELFF.

The rearrangement joins TRBV5-4 to TRBJ2-2; D is possibly TRBD1 (6 bases). CDR3 length: 16 amino acids. V was trimmed by 4 bases and J by 3 bases, leaving 16 bases between them. The V gene's germline CDR1 is SGHNT and CDR2 YYREEE (reference sequence). The CDR3 here is CASSIQQGWDTGELFF. CDR3 DNA sequence: TGTGCCAGCAGCATCCAACAGGGCTGGGACACCGGGGAGCTGTTTTTT.

This chain joins TRBV7-2 and TRBJ2-3; 7 bases line up with TRBD2. The CDR3 has 13 residues. Germline V gene lookup returns CDR1 SGHTA and CDR2 FQGNSA. The V gene end was trimmed by 8 bases and the J gene end by 4 bases; junction bases not matched to a gene: 6. The CDR3 sequence is CASRWGGADTQYF. DNA of the CDR3: TGTGCCAGCCGATGGGGGGGGGCAGATACGCAGTATTTT. The full variable domain, its missing parts supplied by reference TRBV7-2 and TRBJ2-3, is GAGVSQSPSNKVTEKGKDVELRCDPISGHTALYWYRQSLGQGLEFLIYFQGNSAPDKSGLPSDRFSAERTGGSVSTLTIQRTQQEDSAVYLCASRWGGADTQYFGPGTRLTVL.

This sequence joins TRBV6-2 or TRBV6-3 and TRBJ1-5; 8 bases are a match to TRBD1. Germline CDR1 MNHEY, CDR2 SVGEGT. Germline trimming cut 7 bases from V and 9 bases from J; bases unmatched to any gene: 11. The CDR3 length is 14 residues. The DNA of the CDR3 is TGTGCCAGCAAAAGGCAGGGGGCCATGGGGCCCCAGCATTTT. This sequence encodes CASKRQGAMGPQHF.

Worth noting for this clonotype: The junction differs from germline at one of its ends, possibly a read error. The V and J genes are TRBV20-1 and TRBJ2-3; D uncertain. Germline V gene data show CDR1 as DFQATT and CDR2 as SNEGSKA (reference sequence). The length of the CDR3 is 15 residues. The CDR3 region has the DNA TGCAGTGCCAGAGTCGACGGCTCAAGCACAGATACGCAGTATTTT. Its translation: CSARVDGSSTDTQYF.

This clonotype was seen a few times. CDR3 bases: TGTGCCAGCAGCCTTCGACTAGCGGGGGCTTTCCAAGAGACCCAGTACTTC. Translated, it gives CASSLRLAGAFQETQYF. The genes are TRBV14 and TRBJ2-5, with 12 bases lining up with TRBD2. V lost 4 bases, J lost 1 base, and 7 bases stayed unmatched. Per germline, CDR1 SGHDN and CDR2 FVKESK. The CDR3 loop spans 17 amino acids.